Following are 20 T cell receptor beta chains from one sample sequenced in a study of T cell responses to AZD1222 COVID-19 vaccine. The method was immunoSEQ multiplex PCR; TCRdb's version includes in-frame clones alone and lacks a portion of them. This table holds roughly 120,000 clones, roughly 90% found once. This specimen consisted of peripheral blood, obtained on day 0 of AZD1222 vaccination. The receptor source for this set is an adult in good health.

The chain joins TRBV11-2 to TRBJ2-5, with 7 bases aligning to TRBD2. CDR1 is SGHAT, CDR2 FQNNGV, per germline. The CDR3 loop spans 17 amino acids. Trimming took 2 bases from V and 0 from J; bases not matched to a gene: 9. For the CDR3, the DNA is TGTGCCAGCAGCTTATCGTCTAGCGGCCTGTACCAAGAGACCCAGTACTTC. It encodes CASSLSSSGLYQETQYF.

J is TRBJ2-5 and V is TRBV7-9, with D perhaps being TRBD1 or TRBD2 (6 bases each). The CDR3 length is 17 residues. Per germline, CDR1 SEHNR and CDR2 FQNEAQ (reference sequence). Deletions cut 5 bases from V and 5 bases from J, with 24 bases between. Here the CDR3 DNA reads TGTGCCAGCAGCCAACGACCGGGGGACATATCGAGGGAGACCCAGTACTTC. Protein product: CASSQRPGDISRETQYF. The full variable domain, rest sourced from reference TRBV7-9 and TRBJ2-5, is DTGVSQNPRHKITKRGQNVTFRCDPISEHNRLYWYRQTLGQGPEFLTYFQNEAQLEKSRLLSDRFSAERPKGSFSTLEIQRTEQGDSAMYLCASSQRPGDISRETQYFGPGTRLLVL.

J is TRBJ1-2 and V is TRBV19, with D perhaps TRBD1 (5 bases). The CDR3 is made up of 16 amino acids. Looked up from germline, CDR1 is LNHDA and CDR2 is SQIVND (reference sequence). The V and J ends lost 2 bases and 3 bases respectively, with 16 bases between them. The chain's CDR3 is CASSIKGSITYYGYTF. In DNA form, the CDR3 reads TGTGCCAGTAGTATAAAGGGGTCAATAACCTACTATGGCTACACCTTC.

This clone was counted only a few times. The chain employs TRBV5-1 and TRBJ1-4; 7 positions agree with TRBD1. Germline V CDR1 and CDR2: SGHRS, YFSETQ. V lost 3 bases to trimming and J lost 2 bases; unmatched junction nucleotides: 1. The CDR3 length is 14 residues. In DNA, the CDR3 is TGCGCCAGCAGCTCGGGACAGACTAATGAAAAACTGTTTTTT. Protein sequence: CASSSGQTNEKLFF. Combining the CDR3 with reference TRBV5-1 and TRBJ1-4 gives the whole variable domain KAGVTQTPRYLIKTRGQQVTLSCSPISGHRSVSWYQQTPGQGLQFLFEYFSETQRNKGNFPGRFSGRQFSNSRSEMNVSTLELGDSALYLCASSSGQTNEKLFFGSGTQLSVL.

This chain links TRBV4-1 with TRBJ2-1; possible D gene TRBD2, 6 bases. CDR3 length equals 15 residues. Germline V lookup: CDR1 MGHRA, CDR2 YSYEKL. V lost 5 bases, J lost 7 bases, and 18 bases lay in between. Written as DNA, the CDR3 is TGCGCCAGCAGCTTCGCGGGGCCCTCGGGGAATGAGCAGTTCTTC. Its translation: CASSFAGPSGNEQFF.

This clone was seen a handful of times. This sequence joins TRBV6-5 and TRBJ2-2; 9 bases are a match to TRBD1. Germline lookup yields CDR1 MNHEY and CDR2 SVGAGI. V was pared by 2 bases and J by 7 bases, with 2 bases of the junction left unmatched. The CDR3 runs to 14 residues. The CDR3 spells CASSYGTGIGELFF. Written as DNA, the CDR3 is TGTGCCAGCAGTTACGGGACAGGGATCGGGGAGCTGTTTTTT.

This chain uses TRBV29-1 with TRBJ2-2, with D uncertain. Trimming stripped 0 bases from V and 6 bases from J, with 14 bases between. The CDR3 is 15 residues long. The germline gives CDR1 SQVTM, CDR2 ANQGSEA. CDR3 in amino acids: CSVEDQNRAAGELFF. The CDR3 bases are TGCAGCGTTGAAGATCAGAACCGAGCCGCCGGGGAGCTGTTTTTT.

The chain couples TRBV19 to TRBJ2-6, with no clear D. The CDR3 loop spans 15 amino acids. The V and J ends lost 0 bases and 1 base respectively, with 4 bases between them. The germline V gene encodes CDR1 LNHDA and CDR2 SQIVND (reference sequence). The CDR3 sequence: CASSIEESGANVLTF. CDR3 DNA sequence: TGTGCCAGTAGTATAGAAGAATCTGGGGCCAACGTCCTGACTTTC.

The genes are TRBV5-1 and TRBJ1-1, with 9 bases that match TRBD1. This CDR3 region has 16 residues. V lost 1 base and J lost 5; bases outside the gene matches: 9. Per the germline V gene, CDR1 is SGHRS and CDR2 is YFSETQ. CDR3 bases: TGCGCCAGCAGCTTGACCGGGACAGGGATCGGGACTGAAGCTTTCTTT. Amino acids: CASSLTGTGIGTEAFF.

This clone was detected a few times. V usage is TRBV19 and J usage is TRBJ2-1; D is uncertain. V lost 5 bases, J lost 3 bases, and 14 bases lay in between. This CDR3 is built from 15 residues. Germline V gives CDR1 LNHDA, CDR2 SQIVND (reference sequence). CDR3 protein: CASSPGSDLYNEQFF. The CDR3 coding sequence is TGTGCCAGTAGTCCCGGGTCCGACCTCTACAATGAGCAGTTCTTC.

The rearrangement uses TRBV4-1 and TRBJ2-5; unclear D gene. Looked up from germline, CDR1 is MGHRA and CDR2 is YSYEKL. Trimming removed 1 base at V and 2 bases at J, with 5 bases between. There are 13 residues in the CDR3. The CDR3 DNA is TGCGCCAGCAGCCAAGGGTTACAAGAGACCCAGTACTTC. Protein product: CASSQGLQETQYF.

The V call is TRBV12-3 or TRBV12-4, the J call TRBJ1-2; D possibly corresponds to TRBD1 (5 bases). The CDR3 is 11 amino acids. Trimming pared 11 bases from V and 2 bases from J, leaving 9 bases between. CDR3 sequence (DNA): TGTGCCCAGCGGGGGAACTATGGCTACACCTTC. Encoded protein: CAQRGNYGYTF.

The chain is built from TRBV5-1 and TRBJ2-1; the D gene is possibly TRBD1 (7 bases). The CDR3 consists of 13 residues. Trimming removed 4 bases from V and 9 bases from J, with 14 bases in between. Germline V gene data show CDR1 as SGHRS and CDR2 as YFSETQ. CDR3 residues: CASSKDYRGEQFF. CDR3 nucleotides: TGCGCCAGCAGCAAGGACTACAGGGGTGAGCAGTTCTTC.

The chain links TRBV2 to TRBJ1-4, with 9 bases lining up with TRBD1. This CDR3 is built from 13 residues. Germline lookup yields CDR1 SNHLY and CDR2 FYNNEI. Trimming removed 9 bases from V and 6 bases from J; junction bases left unmatched: 5. This CDR3 is CASTGTGYEKLFF. CDR3 nucleotide sequence: TGTGCCAGTACCGGGACAGGGTATGAAAAACTGTTTTTT.

The chain recombines TRBV6-5 with TRBJ1-1; D may be TRBD1 (6 bases). V was cut by 6 bases and J by 2 bases, with 16 bases left in between. CDR1 is MNHEY, CDR2 SVGAGI, per germline. The CDR3 covers 15 residues. The CDR3 sequence is CASSARQVENTEAFF. DNA of the CDR3: TGTGCCAGCAGCGCCAGACAGGTCGAAAACACTGAAGCTTTCTTT.

The chain uses TRBV6-1 and TRBJ1-3, with a tentative D call TRBD1 (5 bases). Germline assignment: CDR1 MNHNS and CDR2 SASEGT. Between the trimmed V and J ends, which lost 4 bases and 6 bases, there was a span of 13 bases. The CDR3 has 14 amino acids. CDR3 sequence reads: CASSARDAQNTIYF. CDR3 coding DNA: TGTGCCAGCAGTGCCCGGGACGCTCAAAACACCATATATTTT.

This chain joins TRBV7-9 and TRBJ2-7; 9 positions match TRBD1. This CDR3 comprises 15 residues. CDR1 and CDR2 from the germline V gene are SEHNR and FQNEAQ (reference sequence). With V trimmed by 6 bases and J by 4 bases, 10 bases remained unmatched. CDR3 protein: CASRPGTGTGYEQYF. The DNA of the CDR3 is TGTGCCAGCAGGCCCGGGACAGGGACTGGGTACGAGCAGTACTTC.

This clone has just one count. The chain recombines TRBV18 with TRBJ2-7; maybe TRBD1 (7 bases). Germline V lookup: CDR1 KGHSH, CDR2 LQKENI. The CDR3 loop spans 15 amino acids. V lost 3 bases, J lost 4 bases, and 16 bases lay in between. As DNA, the CDR3 is TGTGCCAGCTCACCGCGGGACAGATCTCGGTACGAGCAGTACTTC. This translates into CASSPRDRSRYEQYF.

This clone has just a few counts. The chain is built from TRBV12-3 or TRBV12-4 and TRBJ1-5; no reliable D call. V lost 6 bases, J lost 8 bases, and 14 bases lay in between. CDR3 length equals 13 residues. The CDR3 loop is CASSLGRYEPQHF. In nucleotides, the CDR3 is TGTGCCAGCAGCCTCGGCAGGTATGAGCCCCAGCATTTT.

The rearrangement links TRBV7-8 to TRBJ1-1, with D tentatively TRBD1 (6 bases). V lost 0 bases and J lost 4, with 12 bases in between. Germline V gives CDR1 SGHVS, CDR2 FQNEAQ. The CDR3 runs to 15 residues. Here the CDR3 reads CASSLALGGGTEAFF. CDR3 DNA: TGTGCCAGCAGCTTAGCGCTGGGGGGCGGCACTGAAGCTTTCTTT.